Reported below is one TCR beta chain. The sample is drawn from a study of blood T cell repertoires in COVID-19. The wider study: The United States, Italy and Spain were the sources of the acute and convalescent COVID-19 samples. From T cells, B-cell-depleted T cells, or PBMCs came the material, which was cDNA or gDNA.

Germline loops: CDR1 SNHLY, CDR2 FYNNEI. V lost 9 bases and J lost 4; bases outside the gene matches: 11. The CDR3 is 14 residues long. In the authors' workflow: Amplification with reference gene primers provided the estimates of nucleated cell counts. TCRdb's copy holds only in-frame clones and misses some; the assay was immunoSEQ multiplex PCR. The DNA gave D and trimming, while V, J and clone size come from that table. The sample includes 350,000 to 550,000 clones, 85% to 90% of them seen just once. The receptor was isolated from a man aged 30-40 years who had recovered from COVID-19. J is TRBJ1-2 and V is TRBV2; 7 nucleotides line up with TRBD1. The sample consisted of PBMCs or T cells enriched from blood (not recorded which). CDR3 in amino acids: CARTGTDEAYGYTF. CDR3 sequence (DNA): TGTGCCAGAACCGGGACAGACGAGGCCTATGGCTACACCTTC.